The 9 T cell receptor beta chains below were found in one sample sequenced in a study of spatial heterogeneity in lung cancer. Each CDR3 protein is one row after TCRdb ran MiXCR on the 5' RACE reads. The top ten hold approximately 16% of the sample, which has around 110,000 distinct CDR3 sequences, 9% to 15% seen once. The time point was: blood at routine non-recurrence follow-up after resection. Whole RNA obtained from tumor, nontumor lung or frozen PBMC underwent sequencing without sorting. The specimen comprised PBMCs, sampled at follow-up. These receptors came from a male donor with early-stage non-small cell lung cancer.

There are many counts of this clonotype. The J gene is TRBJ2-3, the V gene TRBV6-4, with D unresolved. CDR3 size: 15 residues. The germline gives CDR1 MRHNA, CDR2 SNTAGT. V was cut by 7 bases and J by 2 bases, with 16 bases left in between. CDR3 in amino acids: CASTTRARHTDTQYF. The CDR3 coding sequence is TGTGCCAGCACTACCCGGGCTAGACACACAGATACGCAGTATTTT.

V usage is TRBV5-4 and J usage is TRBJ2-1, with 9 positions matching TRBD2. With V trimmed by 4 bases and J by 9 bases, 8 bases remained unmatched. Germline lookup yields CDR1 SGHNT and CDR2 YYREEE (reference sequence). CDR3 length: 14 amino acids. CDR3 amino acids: CASSRTSEGSEQFF. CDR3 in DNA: TGTGCCAGCAGCCGGACTAGCGAGGGGAGTGAGCAGTTCTTC.

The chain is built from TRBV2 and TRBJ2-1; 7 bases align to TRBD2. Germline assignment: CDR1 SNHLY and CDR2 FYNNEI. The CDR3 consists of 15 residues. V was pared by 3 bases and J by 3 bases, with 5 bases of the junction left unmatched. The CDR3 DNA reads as TGTGCCAGCAGTGAGGCGGGGGATATCTACAATGAGCAGTTCTTC. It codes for CASSEAGDIYNEQFF.

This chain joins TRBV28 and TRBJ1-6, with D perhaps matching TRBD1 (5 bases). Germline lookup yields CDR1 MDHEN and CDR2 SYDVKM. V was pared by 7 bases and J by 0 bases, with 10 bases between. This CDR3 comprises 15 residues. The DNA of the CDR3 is TGTGCCAGCACCCCGAGGGGCTCCTATAATTCACCCCTCCACTTT. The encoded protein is CASTPRGSYNSPLHF. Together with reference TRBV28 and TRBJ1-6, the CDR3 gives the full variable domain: DVKVTQSSRYLVKRTGEKVFLECVQDMDHENMFWYRQDPGLGLRLIYFSYDVKMKEKGDIPEGYSVSREKKERFSLILESASTNQTSMYLCASTPRGSYNSPLHFGNGTRLTVT.

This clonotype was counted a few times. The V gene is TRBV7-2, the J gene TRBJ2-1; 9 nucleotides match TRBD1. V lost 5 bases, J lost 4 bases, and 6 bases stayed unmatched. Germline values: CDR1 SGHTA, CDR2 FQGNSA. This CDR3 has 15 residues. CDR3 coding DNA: TGTGCCAGCAGCCCAGACAGGGGGACTTACAATGAGCAGTTCTTC. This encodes CASSPDRGTYNEQFF.

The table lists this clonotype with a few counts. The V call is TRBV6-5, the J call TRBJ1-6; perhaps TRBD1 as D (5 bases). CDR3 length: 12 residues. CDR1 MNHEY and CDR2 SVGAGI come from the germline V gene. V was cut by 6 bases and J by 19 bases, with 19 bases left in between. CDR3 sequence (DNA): TGTGCCAGCAGATCCGGGGGGAGGGTGTTTCACTTT. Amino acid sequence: CASRSGGRVFHF.

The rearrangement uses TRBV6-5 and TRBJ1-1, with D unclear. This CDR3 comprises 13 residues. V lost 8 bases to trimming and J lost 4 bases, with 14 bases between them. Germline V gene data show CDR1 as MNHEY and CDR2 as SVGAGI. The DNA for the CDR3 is TGTGCCAGCTCTGGGTTGGCACGCACTGAAGCTTTCTTT. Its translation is CASSGLARTEAFF.

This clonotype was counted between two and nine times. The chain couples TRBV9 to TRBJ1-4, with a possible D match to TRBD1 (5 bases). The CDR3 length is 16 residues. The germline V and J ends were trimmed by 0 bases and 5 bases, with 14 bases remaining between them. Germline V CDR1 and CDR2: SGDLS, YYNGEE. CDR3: CASSVGTSQRNEKLFF. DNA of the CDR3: TGTGCCAGCAGCGTAGGGACATCCCAGAGGAATGAAAAACTGTTTTTT. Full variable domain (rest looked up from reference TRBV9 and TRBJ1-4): DSGVTQTPKHLITATGQRVTLRCSPRSGDLSVYWYQQSLDQGLQFLIQYYNGEERAKGNILERFSAQQFPDLHSELNLSSLELGDSALYFCASSVGTSQRNEKLFFGSGTQLSVL.

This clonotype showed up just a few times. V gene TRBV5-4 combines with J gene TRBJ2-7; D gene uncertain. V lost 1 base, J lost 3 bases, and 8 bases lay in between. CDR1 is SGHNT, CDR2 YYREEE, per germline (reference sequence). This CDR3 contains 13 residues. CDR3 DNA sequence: TGTGCCAGCAGCTTGAGCAGGAGCTACGAGCAGTACTTC. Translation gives CASSLSRSYEQYF.